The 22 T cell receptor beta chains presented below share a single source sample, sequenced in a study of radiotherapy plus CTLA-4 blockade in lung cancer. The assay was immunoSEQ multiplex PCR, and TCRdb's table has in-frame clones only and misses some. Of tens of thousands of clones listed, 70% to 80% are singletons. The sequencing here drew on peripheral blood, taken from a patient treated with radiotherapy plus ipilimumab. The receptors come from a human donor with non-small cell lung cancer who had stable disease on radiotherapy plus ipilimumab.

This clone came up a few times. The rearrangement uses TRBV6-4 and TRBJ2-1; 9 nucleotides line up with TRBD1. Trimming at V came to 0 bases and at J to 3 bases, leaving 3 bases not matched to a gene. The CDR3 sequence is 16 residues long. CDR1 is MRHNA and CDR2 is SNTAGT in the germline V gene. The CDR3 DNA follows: TGTGCCAGCAGTGACTCTGGGACAGGGAGCTACAATGAGCAGTTCTTC. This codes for CASSDSGTGSYNEQFF.

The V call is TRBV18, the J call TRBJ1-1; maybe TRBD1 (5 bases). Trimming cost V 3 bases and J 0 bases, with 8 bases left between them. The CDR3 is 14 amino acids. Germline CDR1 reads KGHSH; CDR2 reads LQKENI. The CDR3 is CASSPAQVNTEAFF. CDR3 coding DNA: TGTGCCAGCTCACCGGCACAGGTGAACACTGAAGCTTTCTTT.

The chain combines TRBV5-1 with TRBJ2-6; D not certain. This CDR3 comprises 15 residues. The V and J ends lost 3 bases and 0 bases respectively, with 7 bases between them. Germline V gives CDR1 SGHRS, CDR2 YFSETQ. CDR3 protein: CASSSDFSGANVLTF. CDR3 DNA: TGCGCCAGCAGCTCTGACTTCTCTGGGGCCAACGTCCTGACTTTC.

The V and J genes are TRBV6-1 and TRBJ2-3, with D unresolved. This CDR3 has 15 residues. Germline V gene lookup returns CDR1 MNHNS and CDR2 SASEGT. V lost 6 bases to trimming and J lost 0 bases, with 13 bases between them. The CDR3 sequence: CASSFKLASTDTQYF. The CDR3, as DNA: TGTGCCAGCAGCTTTAAGCTTGCTAGCACAGATACGCAGTATTTT.

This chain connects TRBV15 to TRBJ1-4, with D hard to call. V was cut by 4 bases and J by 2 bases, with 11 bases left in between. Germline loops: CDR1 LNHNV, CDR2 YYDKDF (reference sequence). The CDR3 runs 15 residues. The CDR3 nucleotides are TGTGCCACCAGCATTCCCGGGGTTACTAATGAAAAACTGTTTTTT. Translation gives CATSIPGVTNEKLFF.

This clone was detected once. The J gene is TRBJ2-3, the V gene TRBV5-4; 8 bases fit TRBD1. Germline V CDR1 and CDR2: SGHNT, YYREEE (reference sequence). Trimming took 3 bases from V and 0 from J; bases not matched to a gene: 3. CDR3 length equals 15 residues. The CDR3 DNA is TGTGCCAGCAGCTGGACAGGGACTAGCACAGATACGCAGTATTTT. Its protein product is CASSWTGTSTDTQYF.

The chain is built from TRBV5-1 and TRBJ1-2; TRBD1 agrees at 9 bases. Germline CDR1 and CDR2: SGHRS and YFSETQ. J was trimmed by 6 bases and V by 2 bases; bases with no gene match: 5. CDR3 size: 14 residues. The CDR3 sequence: CASSLPGQGNGYTF. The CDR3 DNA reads TGCGCCAGCAGCTTACCGGGACAGGGTAATGGCTACACCTTC.

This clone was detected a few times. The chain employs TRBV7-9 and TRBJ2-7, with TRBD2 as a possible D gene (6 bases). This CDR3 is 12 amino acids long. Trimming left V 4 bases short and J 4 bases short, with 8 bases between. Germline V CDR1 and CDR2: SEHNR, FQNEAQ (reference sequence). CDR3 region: CASSSSGYEQYF. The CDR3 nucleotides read TGTGCCAGCAGCTCGAGCGGGTACGAGCAGTACTTC.

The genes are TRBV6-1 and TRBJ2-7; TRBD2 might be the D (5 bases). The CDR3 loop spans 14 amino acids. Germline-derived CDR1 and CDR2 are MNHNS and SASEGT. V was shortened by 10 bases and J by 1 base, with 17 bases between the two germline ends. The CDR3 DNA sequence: TGTGCCACTCATATGGACCGGGATTCCTACGAGCAGTACGTC. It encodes CATHMDRDSYEQYV.

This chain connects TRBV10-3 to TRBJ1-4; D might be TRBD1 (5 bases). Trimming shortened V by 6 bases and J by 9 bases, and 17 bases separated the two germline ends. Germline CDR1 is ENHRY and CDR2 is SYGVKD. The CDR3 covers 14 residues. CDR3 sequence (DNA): TGTGCCATCAGCCGGGGGGGAGGAACGCAAAAACTGTTTTTT. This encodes CAISRGGGTQKLFF.

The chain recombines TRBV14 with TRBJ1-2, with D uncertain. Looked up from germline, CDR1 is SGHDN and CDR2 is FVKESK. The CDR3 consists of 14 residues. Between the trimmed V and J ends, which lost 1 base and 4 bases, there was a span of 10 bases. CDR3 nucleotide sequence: TGTGCCAGCAGCCAAGGGAACACCGCCTATGGCTACACCTTC. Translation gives CASSQGNTAYGYTF. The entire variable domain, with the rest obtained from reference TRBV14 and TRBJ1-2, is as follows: EAGVTQFPSHSVIEKGQTVTLRCDPISGHDNLYWYRRVMGKEIKFLLHFVKESKQDESGMPNNRFLAERTGGTYSTLKVQPAELEDSGVYFCASSQGNTAYGYTFGSGTRLTVV.

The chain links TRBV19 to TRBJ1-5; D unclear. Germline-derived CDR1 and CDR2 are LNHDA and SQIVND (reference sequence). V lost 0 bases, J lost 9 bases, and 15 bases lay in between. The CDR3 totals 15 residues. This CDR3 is CASSIETGTAGPQHF. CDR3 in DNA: TGTGCCAGTAGTATAGAAACGGGCACGGCAGGGCCCCAGCATTTT. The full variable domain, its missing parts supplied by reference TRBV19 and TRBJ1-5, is DGGITQSPKYLFRKEGQNVTLSCEQNLNHDAMYWYRQDPGQGLRLIYYSQIVNDFQKGDIAEGYSVSREKKESFPLTVTSAQKNPTAFYLCASSIETGTAGPQHFGDGTRLSIL.

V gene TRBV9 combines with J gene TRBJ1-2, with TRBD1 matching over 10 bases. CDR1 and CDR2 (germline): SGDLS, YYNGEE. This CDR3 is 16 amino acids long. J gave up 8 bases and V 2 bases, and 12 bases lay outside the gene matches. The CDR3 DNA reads TGTGCCAGCAGCGTGGGACCCGGGACAGGGGCGGGGGGCTACACCTTC. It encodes CASSVGPGTGAGGYTF.

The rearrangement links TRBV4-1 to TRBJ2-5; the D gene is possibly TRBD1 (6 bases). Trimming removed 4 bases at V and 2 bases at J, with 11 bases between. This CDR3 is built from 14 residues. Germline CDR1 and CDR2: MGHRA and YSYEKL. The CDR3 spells CASSLVQGQETQYF. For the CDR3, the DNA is TGCGCCAGCAGCCTAGTACAGGGACAAGAGACCCAGTACTTC.

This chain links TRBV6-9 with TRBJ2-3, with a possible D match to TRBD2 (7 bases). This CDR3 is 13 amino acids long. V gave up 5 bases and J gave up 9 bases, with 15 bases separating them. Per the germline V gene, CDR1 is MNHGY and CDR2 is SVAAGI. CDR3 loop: CASSAIRGGTQYF. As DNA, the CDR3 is TGTGCCAGCAGTGCGATTAGGGGGGGGACGCAGTATTTT.

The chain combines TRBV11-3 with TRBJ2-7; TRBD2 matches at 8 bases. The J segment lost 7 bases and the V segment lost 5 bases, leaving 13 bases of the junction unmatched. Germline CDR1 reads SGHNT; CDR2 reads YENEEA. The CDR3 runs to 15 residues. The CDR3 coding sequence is TGTGCCAGCAGCCCCCCGGGAGCGGGGGCTATGGAGCAGTACTTC. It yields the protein CASSPPGAGAMEQYF.

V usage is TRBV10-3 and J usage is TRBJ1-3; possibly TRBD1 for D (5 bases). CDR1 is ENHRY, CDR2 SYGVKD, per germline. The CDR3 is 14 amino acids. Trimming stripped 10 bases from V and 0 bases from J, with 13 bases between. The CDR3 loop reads CATAGGPSGNTIYF. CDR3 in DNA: TGTGCCACCGCTGGGGGACCCTCTGGAAACACCATATATTTT.

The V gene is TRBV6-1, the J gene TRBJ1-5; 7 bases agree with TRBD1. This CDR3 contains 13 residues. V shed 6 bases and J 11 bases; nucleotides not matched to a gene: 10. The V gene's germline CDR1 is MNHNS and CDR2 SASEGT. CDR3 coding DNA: TGTGCCAGCAGGAGGGGGCCCCCAGGGGCCCAGCATTTT. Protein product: CASRRGPPGAQHF.

CDR3 sequence reads: CASSVAGQKPQHF. In DNA, the CDR3 is TGTGCCAGCAGTGTGGCAGGTCAAAAGCCCCAGCATTTT. The V call is TRBV2, the J call TRBJ1-5; D uncertain. Trimming left V 4 bases short and J 8 bases short, with 12 bases between. This CDR3 has 13 residues. Germline assignment: CDR1 SNHLY and CDR2 FYNNEI.

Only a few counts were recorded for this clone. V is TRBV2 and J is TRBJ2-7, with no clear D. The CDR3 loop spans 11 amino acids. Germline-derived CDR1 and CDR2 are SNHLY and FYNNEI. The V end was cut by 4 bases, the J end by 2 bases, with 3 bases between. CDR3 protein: CASSAAYEQYV. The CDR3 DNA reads TGTGCCAGCAGTGCCGCCTACGAGCAGTACGTC.

CDR3 bases: TGTGCCAGTAGTGACGGAAGAGGGCATCAGCCCCAGCATTTT. Protein product: CASSDGRGHQPQHF. The chain carries TRBV19 and TRBJ1-5; D uncertain. In germline, CDR1 is LNHDA, CDR2 SQIVND (reference sequence). The CDR3 has 14 residues. V shed 5 bases and J shed 5 bases, with 13 bases lying between them.

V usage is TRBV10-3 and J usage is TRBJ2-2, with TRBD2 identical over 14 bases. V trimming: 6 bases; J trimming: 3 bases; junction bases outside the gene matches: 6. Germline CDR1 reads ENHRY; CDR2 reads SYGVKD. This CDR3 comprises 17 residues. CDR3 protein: CAIRVGLAGGDTGELFF. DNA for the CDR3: TGTGCCATCAGGGTAGGACTAGCGGGGGGAGACACCGGGGAGCTGTTTTTT.